This is a list of T cell receptor beta chains from one sample in a study of cytomegalovirus exposure and HLA in healthy donors. Only in-frame clones appear in the TCRdb table, and some are missing; sequencing was by immunoSEQ multiplex PCR. The sample lists about 250,000 clones, approximately 91% seen once, with less than 2% in the top ten. The source material was PBMCs. The receptors come from a girl aged 2 to 10 in good health and CMV-seronegative. CDR3s include the opening cysteine and the closing phenylalanine or tryptophan. Fields, in order: D gene, J gene, V gene, clone size, CDR3 DNA, CDR3 protein. D genes are given only for firm matches. Rows may omit the clone size; those that give it use once, few, many or a size class.

d_call: TRBD1
j_call: TRBJ1-4
v_call: TRBV9
clone_size: NA
cdr3_nt: TGTGCCAGCAGCACCACAGGGGGCCCTGATGAAAAACTGTTTTTT
cdr3_aa: CASSTTGGPDEKLFF

d_call: NA
j_call: TRBJ1-1
v_call: TRBV10-2
clone_size: NA
cdr3_nt: TGCGCCAGCAGGGGGGGACTGACGGGGAACTCTGAAGCTTTCTTT
cdr3_aa: CASRGGLTGNSEAFF

d_call: NA
j_call: TRBJ1-5
v_call: TRBV6-5
clone_size: NA
cdr3_nt: TGTGCCAGCAGGACCCAGGGTTCTAGCAATCAGCCCCAGCATTTT
cdr3_aa: CASRTQGSSNQPQHF

d_call: NA
j_call: TRBJ2-3
v_call: TRBV19
clone_size: once
cdr3_nt: TGTGCCAGTAGTATAAGGTCCTTCGGCCCGACAAGCACAGATACGCAGTATTTT
cdr3_aa: CASSIRSFGPTSTDTQYF

d_call: TRBD1
j_call: TRBJ2-2
v_call: TRBV4-1
clone_size: NA
cdr3_nt: TGCGCCAGCAGCCAAGGGACAGGGTTAACCGGGGAGCTGTTTTTT
cdr3_aa: CASSQGTGLTGELFF

d_call: TRBD1
j_call: TRBJ1-2
v_call: TRBV29-1
clone_size: NA
cdr3_nt: TGCAGCGTCTTGGACAGGGGAGTCTATGGCTACACCTTC
cdr3_aa: CSVLDRGVYGYTF

d_call: NA
j_call: TRBJ1-1
v_call: TRBV15
clone_size: NA
cdr3_nt: TGTGCCACCAGCAGGGTGGACAGTAAGGACACTGAAGCTTTCTTT
cdr3_aa: CATSRVDSKDTEAFF

d_call: NA
j_call: TRBJ2-7
v_call: TRBV14
clone_size: NA
cdr3_nt: TGTGCCAGCAGCCTCTCTGCCTACGAGCAGTACTTC
cdr3_aa: CASSLSAYEQYF

d_call: TRBD2
j_call: TRBJ2-1
v_call: TRBV7-9
clone_size: NA
cdr3_nt: TGTGCCAGCAGCTTGGGGTTCGGACTAGCTGCGGATGAGCAGTTCTTC
cdr3_aa: CASSLGFGLAADEQFF

d_call: TRBD1
j_call: TRBJ1-2
v_call: TRBV27
clone_size: NA
cdr3_nt: TGTGCCAGCAGTCCCCGGACAGGCCAGAACTATGGCTACACCTTC
cdr3_aa: CASSPRTGQNYGYTF

d_call: TRBD2
j_call: TRBJ2-3
v_call: TRBV7-9
clone_size: NA
cdr3_nt: TGTTCCGGGGGGGAGGGCACAGATACGCAGTATTTT
cdr3_aa: CSGGEGTDTQYF

d_call: NA
j_call: TRBJ1-6
v_call: TRBV27
clone_size: NA
cdr3_nt: TGTGCCAGCACAGGGGACGAAAATTCACCCCTCCACTTT
cdr3_aa: CASTGDENSPLHF

d_call: TRBD1
j_call: TRBJ2-5
v_call: TRBV15
clone_size: NA
cdr3_nt: TGTGCCACCAGCAGAAACGACAGGGGCAGGGAGACCCAGTACTTC
cdr3_aa: CATSRNDRGRETQYF

d_call: NA
j_call: TRBJ2-6
v_call: TRBV19
clone_size: NA
cdr3_nt: TGTGCCAGTAGTCCCCTTCCCTCTGGGGCCAACGTCCTGACTTTC
cdr3_aa: CASSPLPSGANVLTF

d_call: TRBD1
j_call: TRBJ1-2
v_call: TRBV2
clone_size: NA
cdr3_nt: TGTGCCAGCAGATATGGGACAGAGTATGGCTACACCTTC
cdr3_aa: CASRYGTEYGYTF

d_call: NA
j_call: TRBJ2-7
v_call: TRBV5-6
clone_size: NA
cdr3_nt: TGTGCCAGCAGCTTGGCAGGTAGGCCCCCCTACGAGCAGTACTTC
cdr3_aa: CASSLAGRPPYEQYF

d_call: NA
j_call: TRBJ2-5
v_call: TRBV27
clone_size: once
cdr3_nt: TGTGCCAGCAGTATCCACGGGACTCCCGCGGCCCAGTACTTC
cdr3_aa: CASSIHGTPAAQYF

d_call: NA
j_call: TRBJ1-5
v_call: TRBV28
clone_size: NA
cdr3_nt: TGTGCCAGCAGTTCAGGGCTGGGTCAGCCCCAGCATTTT
cdr3_aa: CASSSGLGQPQHF

d_call: NA
j_call: TRBJ2-5
v_call: TRBV10-2
clone_size: NA
cdr3_nt: TGCGCCAGGGGACTGGAAATTCAAGAGACCCAGTACTTC
cdr3_aa: CARGLEIQETQYF

d_call: TRBD2
j_call: TRBJ2-7
v_call: TRBV27
clone_size: NA
cdr3_nt: TGTGCCAGCACCTCTTTAGGGGGACTAGCGGGCTACGAGCAGTACTTC
cdr3_aa: CASTSLGGLAGYEQYF

d_call: NA
j_call: TRBJ2-5
v_call: TRBV5-1
clone_size: NA
cdr3_nt: TGCGCCAGCAGCCCCACCGTAGGAGGTGGGCAAGAGACCCAGTACTTC
cdr3_aa: CASSPTVGGGQETQYF

d_call: NA
j_call: TRBJ1-4
v_call: TRBV28
clone_size: NA
cdr3_nt: TGTGCCAGCAGTTTATCCCGGGACCGAGGGGGAAAACTGTTTTTT
cdr3_aa: CASSLSRDRGGKLFF

d_call: TRBD2
j_call: TRBJ2-1
v_call: TRBV9
clone_size: NA
cdr3_nt: TGTGCCAGCAGCGCGGGACTAGCTGCAGTCAATGAGCAGTTCTTC
cdr3_aa: CASSAGLAAVNEQFF

d_call: TRBD2
j_call: TRBJ2-3
v_call: TRBV6-5
clone_size: NA
cdr3_nt: TGTGCCAGCAGTATGACCCCGGGACTAGTAGATACGCAGTATTTT
cdr3_aa: CASSMTPGLVDTQYF

d_call: TRBD2
j_call: TRBJ2-2
v_call: TRBV27
clone_size: NA
cdr3_nt: TGTGCCAGCACTTACACCGGGAGGAAGGTAGCCGGGGAGCTGTTTTTT
cdr3_aa: CASTYTGRKVAGELFF

d_call: NA
j_call: TRBJ1-2
v_call: TRBV7-9
clone_size: NA
cdr3_nt: TGTGCCCACCCGGGGTCCTATGGCTACACCTTC
cdr3_aa: CAHPGSYGYTF

d_call: TRBD1
j_call: TRBJ2-1
v_call: TRBV15
clone_size: NA
cdr3_nt: TGTGCCACCAGCAGAGATGTATGGACAGGGCTGGGGAATGAGCAGTTCTTC
cdr3_aa: CATSRDVWTGLGNEQFF

d_call: TRBD2
j_call: TRBJ2-7
v_call: TRBV10-1
clone_size: NA
cdr3_nt: TGCGCCAGCAGTGAGTCAAGCGGGGGGGTCCCCTACGAGCAGTACTTC
cdr3_aa: CASSESSGGVPYEQYF

d_call: NA
j_call: TRBJ2-1
v_call: TRBV9
clone_size: NA
cdr3_nt: TGTGCCAGCAGCGTAGGGGGGCTCGGGTCCTACAATGAGCAGTTCTTC
cdr3_aa: CASSVGGLGSYNEQFF

d_call: TRBD1
j_call: TRBJ1-2
v_call: TRBV9
clone_size: NA
cdr3_nt: TGTGCCAGCCAAAGGTCCAGGGGGCATGGCTACACCTTC
cdr3_aa: CASQRSRGHGYTF

d_call: TRBD2
j_call: TRBJ2-1
v_call: TRBV30
clone_size: NA
cdr3_nt: TGTGCCTGGAGCCTAGGGCTAGCGGGTGAGCAGTTCTTC
cdr3_aa: CAWSLGLAGEQFF